A single sample is the source of the 21 T cell receptor beta chains below, sequenced in a study of T cells in Graves' hyperthyroidism and ophthalmopathy. Regions amplified from RNA transcripts were the TCR beta CDR3 regions. TCR CDR3 underwent first-round RT-PCR with the HTBI primer set. TCRdb re-called the multiplex PCR reads with MiXCR, one entry per CDR3 protein. The sample includes approximately 400,000 distinct CDR3 sequences, approximately 12% of them seen just once. The sequenced sample was blood. The receptors derive from a man younger than 45 with Graves' hyperthyroidism that later progressed to Graves' ophthalmopathy.

This clonotype was seen repeatedly, ten times or more. The chain uses TRBV24-1 and TRBJ1-4; no clear D gene. CDR1 is KGHDR and CDR2 is SFDVKD in the germline V gene. This CDR3 contains 15 residues. The V end was cut by 5 bases, the J end by 0 bases, with 9 bases between. The CDR3 region has the DNA TGTGCCACCAGTGCTACCGAGGCAACTAATGAAAAACTGTTTTTT. The encoded protein is CATSATEATNEKLFF.

Comment on this clonotype: A much larger clone differs by one base, so this may be a read error. The chain uses TRBV2 and TRBJ2-2; a possible D gene is TRBD2 (5 bases). CDR1 is SNHLY, CDR2 FYNNEI, per germline. The length of the CDR3 is 15 residues. CDR3 in DNA: TGTGCCAGCGGTGAAGCGCTTCGGGGTACCGGGGAGCTGTTTTTT. Amino acid sequence: CASGEALRGTGELFF.

This clonotype was picked up many times. This chain uses TRBV11-1 with TRBJ2-7; D perhaps matches TRBD1 (6 bases). The CDR3 totals 15 residues. Trimming removed 6 bases from V and 5 bases from J, with 20 bases in between. Germline CDR1 is SGHAT and CDR2 is FQDESV (reference sequence). CDR3 DNA: TGTGCCAGCAGGCGGAGAGCTGGGGGCCTCAACGAGCAGTACTTC. It codes for CASRRRAGGLNEQYF.

This clonotype was recorded at least ten times. In DNA, the CDR3 is TGTGCCAGCAGACCCACGGCCAGATATCAGCCCCAGCATTTT. Residues: CASRPTARYQPQHF. The chain has TRBV28 and TRBJ1-5; D is undetermined. Trimming shortened V by 6 bases and J by 5 bases, and 14 bases separated the two germline ends. The germline V gene has CDR1 MDHEN and CDR2 SYDVKM. This CDR3 has 14 residues. The full variable domain, with the rest looked up from reference TRBV28 and TRBJ1-5, is DVKVTQSSRYLVKRTGEKVFLECVQDMDHENMFWYRQDPGLGLRLIYFSYDVKMKEKGDIPEGYSVSREKKERFSLILESASTNQTSMYLCASRPTARYQPQHFGDGTRLSIL.

This clonotype occurred a few times. The J gene is TRBJ2-5, the V gene TRBV25-1; D possibly corresponds to TRBD2 (5 bases). Germline assignment: CDR1 MGHDK and CDR2 SYGVNS. V was cut by 1 base and J by 4 bases, with 10 bases left in between. The CDR3 totals 14 residues. In DNA form, the CDR3 reads TGTGCCAGCAGTGAATGGTTAGGAGGAGAGACCCAGTACTTC. As protein: CASSEWLGGETQYF.

This clonotype came up a few times. This chain joins TRBV15 and TRBJ2-1; no definite D call. Per the germline V gene, CDR1 is LNHNV and CDR2 is YYDKDF (reference sequence). V shed 5 bases and J shed 3 bases, with 20 bases lying between them. The CDR3 covers 17 residues. The chain's CDR3 is CATSRRPGIIRYNEQFF. The CDR3 region has the DNA TGTGCCACCAGCCGCAGACCCGGTATCATCCGCTACAATGAGCAGTTCTTC.

This clonotype was seen at least ten times. The V call is TRBV28, the J call TRBJ1-2, with 10 bases aligning to TRBD1. CDR3 length: 15 residues. The germline V gene encodes CDR1 MDHEN and CDR2 SYDVKM. V lost 10 bases to trimming and J lost 4 bases; unmatched junction nucleotides: 12. In nucleotides, the CDR3 is TGTGCCACCACTCCCGGGACAGGGGTTCCCTATGGCTACACCTTC. Protein: CATTPGTGVPYGYTF.

This sequence joins TRBV3-1 and TRBJ1-2; D might be TRBD1 (6 bases). Germline CDR1 reads LGHDT; CDR2 reads YNNKEL (reference sequence). The CDR3 length is 13 residues. Trimming took 4 bases from V and 4 from J, leaving 10 bases between them. The CDR3 protein is CASSPGDGYGYTF. The CDR3 DNA is TGTGCCAGCAGCCCAGGGGACGGCTATGGCTACACCTTC.

The gene calls are TRBV28 and TRBJ2-5; D is unresolved. The CDR3 extends over 12 amino acids. Per the germline V gene, CDR1 is MDHEN and CDR2 is SYDVKM. V lost 2 bases and J 6 bases, leaving 7 bases between the germline ends. The CDR3 loop reads CASSLSGKTQYF. The CDR3 DNA sequence: TGTGCCAGCAGTTTAAGTGGAAAGACCCAGTACTTC. The full variable domain, in which reference TRBV28 and TRBJ2-5 provide the parts outside the CDR3, is DVKVTQSSRYLVKRTGEKVFLECVQDMDHENMFWYRQDPGLGLRLIYFSYDVKMKEKGDIPEGYSVSREKKERFSLILESASTNQTSMYLCASSLSGKTQYFGPGTRLLVL.

This clonotype has a count of ten or more. The chain is built from TRBV7-9 and TRBJ1-5; a weak D match, TRBD1 (6 bases). CDR1 is SEHNR and CDR2 is FQNEAQ in the germline V gene (reference sequence). This CDR3 spans 15 amino acids. V lost 4 bases and J lost 1, with 11 bases in between. CDR3 in DNA: TGTGCCAGCAGCTCCGGACAGCAAAGCAATCAGCCCCAGCATTTT. This codes for CASSSGQQSNQPQHF.

The chain couples TRBV30 to TRBJ2-7, with a tentative D call TRBD1 (6 bases). Germline values: CDR1 GTSNPN, CDR2 SVGIG (reference sequence). The CDR3 runs 14 residues. V was clipped by 0 bases and J by 0 bases, with 9 bases between them. CDR3 sequence: CAWSVGDISYEQYF. The DNA for the CDR3 is TGTGCCTGGAGTGTGGGGGACATCTCCTACGAGCAGTACTTC.

In its sample, this clonotype was seen many times. The V gene is TRBV6-5, the J gene TRBJ1-2; D is undetermined. Germline CDR1 is MNHEY and CDR2 is SVGAGI. The CDR3 contains 13 residues. Trimming shortened V by 2 bases and J by 3 bases, and 7 bases separated the two germline ends. The CDR3 is CASSYEVHYGYTF. As DNA, the CDR3 is TGTGCCAGCAGTTACGAGGTCCACTATGGCTACACCTTC.

This clonotype was recorded many times. The chain has TRBV7-8 and TRBJ2-1; 11 nucleotides align to TRBD2. Germline assignment: CDR1 SGHVS and CDR2 FQNEAQ. The CDR3 spans 16 residues. The junction had 5 bases not matched to a gene; V was cut back by 2 bases and J by 5 bases. DNA for the CDR3: TGTGCCAGCAGCTTACGACTAGCGGGGCTAAACAATGAGCAGTTCTTC. Protein sequence: CASSLRLAGLNNEQFF.

In this sample, this clonotype turned up a few times. The gene calls are TRBV18 and TRBJ2-1, with unresolved D. In germline, CDR1 is KGHSH, CDR2 LQKENI. V shed 5 bases and J shed 4 bases, with 9 bases lying between them. CDR3 size: 13 residues. For the CDR3, the DNA is TGTGCCAGCTCAACCACCCTTTACAATGAGCAGTTCTTC. Protein: CASSTTLYNEQFF.

This clonotype was seen at least ten times. The J gene is TRBJ1-5, the V gene TRBV15; D remains unclear. Trimming pared 0 bases from V and 0 bases from J, leaving 6 bases between. This CDR3 is built from 15 residues. Per germline, CDR1 LNHNV and CDR2 YYDKDF (reference sequence). The CDR3 protein is CATSREADSNQPQHF. In nucleotides, the CDR3 is TGTGCCACCAGCAGAGAGGCGGATAGCAATCAGCCCCAGCATTTT.

This clonotype occurred many times. This chain uses TRBV7-9 with TRBJ1-3; unclear D gene. Germline CDR1 is SEHNR and CDR2 is FQNEAQ (reference sequence). V was shortened by 2 bases and J by 0 bases, with 20 bases between the two germline ends. There are 19 residues in the CDR3. The DNA for the CDR3 is TGTGCCAGCAGCTTATTTCGCCAGGACTTACATCTCTCTGGAAACACCATATATTTT. Protein product: CASSLFRQDLHLSGNTIYF.

This clonotype showed up many times. The chain recombines TRBV7-8 with TRBJ2-7; TRBD2 matches 8 bases. Germline V gene sequence: CDR1 SGHVS, CDR2 FQNEAQ. This CDR3 region has 17 residues. The V segment lost 1 base and the J segment 7 bases; nucleotides outside the gene matches: 15. In DNA form, the CDR3 reads TGTGCCAGCAGCTTAGTGGCCGGCGGGGGGTCCCTCATGGAGCAGTACTTC. Protein product: CASSLVAGGGSLMEQYF.

This clonotype was counted many times. J is TRBJ1-6 and V is TRBV9, with 8 nucleotides matching TRBD1. CDR3 size: 15 residues. Germline V gives CDR1 SGDLS, CDR2 YYNGEE. V dropped 3 bases and J dropped 3; count of bases not matched to a gene: 2. CDR3 coding DNA: TGTGCCAGCAGCGATGACAGGGGCTATAATTCACCCCTCCACTTT. This translates into CASSDDRGYNSPLHF.

The chain has TRBV18 and TRBJ1-2, with 9 bases aligning to TRBD1. This CDR3 is 16 amino acids long. CDR1 is KGHSH, CDR2 LQKENI, per germline. J lost 4 bases, V lost 0 bases, and 6 bases had no gene match. CDR3 region: CASSPPGRTGAYGYTF. CDR3 nucleotides: TGTGCCAGCTCACCACCGGGGCGGACAGGGGCCTATGGCTACACCTTC.

This clonotype was detected a few times. The CDR3 DNA sequence: TGTGCCAGCAGCTCGATACTGGGGGGCTCGGGTAATGAAAAACTGTTTTTT. Amino acids: CASSSILGGSGNEKLFF. The chain combines TRBV5-6 with TRBJ1-4; a weak D match, TRBD1 (6 bases). This CDR3 is 17 amino acids long. Trimming stripped 3 bases from V and 4 bases from J, with 19 bases between. Germline V gives CDR1 SGHDT, CDR2 YYEEEE.

This chain connects TRBV5-1 to TRBJ2-1; 7 bases line up with TRBD2. The CDR3 consists of 15 residues. Germline V gene data show CDR1 as SGHRS and CDR2 as YFSETQ. J lost 4 bases, V lost 4 bases, and 8 bases had no gene match. CDR3 sequence reads: CASSRTSAGYNEQFF. In nucleotides, the CDR3 is TGCGCCAGCAGCCGAACTAGCGCGGGGTACAATGAGCAGTTCTTC.